Listed here are 20 T cell receptor beta chains from one sample, sequenced in a study of T cells in Graves' hyperthyroidism and ophthalmopathy. RNA transcripts gave rise to amplified TCR beta CDR3 regions. HTBI primers drove first-round RT-PCR of the TCR CDR3. TCRdb used MiXCR to reprocess the multiplex PCR reads, holding one entry per CDR3 protein. The sample yields more than 550,000 distinct CDR3 sequences, around a sixth seen once. The sample consisted of blood. The receptors were gathered from a woman in her 50s with Graves' hyperthyroidism that later progressed to Graves' ophthalmopathy.

The V and J genes are TRBV5-6 and TRBJ1-5, with TRBD1 as a possible D gene (6 bases). From germline, CDR1 is SGHDT and CDR2 YYEEEE. V lost 2 bases to trimming and J lost 0 bases, with 21 bases between them. The CDR3 extends over 19 amino acids. Here the CDR3 reads CASSFRLGRGGSSNQPQHF. The CDR3 region has the DNA TGTGCCAGCAGCTTTCGACTAGGCAGGGGAGGGTCTAGCAATCAGCCCCAGCATTTT.

Remarks on this clonotype: A read error may be the cause here, since a much bigger clone is one base away. This sequence joins TRBV7-9 and TRBJ2-3; TRBD1 agrees at 7 bases. CDR1 and CDR2 (germline): SEHNR, FQNEAQ (reference sequence). The CDR3 consists of 12 residues. The chain's CDR3 is CASRSGTDAQYF. The CDR3 coding sequence is TGTGCCAGCAGGTCGGGGACAGATGCGCAGTATTTT.

This clonotype has only a few counts. The V call is TRBV19, the J call TRBJ2-2, with 9 bases matching TRBD1. Losses at the gene ends were 11 bases for V and 4 bases for J; bases not matched to a gene: 8. The CDR3 has 14 residues. The germline V gene has CDR1 LNHDA and CDR2 SQIVND (reference sequence). The CDR3 DNA is TGTGCCTGCTCCGGGACAGGGACCACCGGGGAGCTGTTTTTT. Its protein product is CACSGTGTTGELFF. Filled out from reference TRBV19 and TRBJ2-2, the complete variable domain reads DGGITQSPKYLFRKEGQNVTLSCEQNLNHDAMYWYRQDPGQGLRLIYYSQIVNDFQKGDIAEGYSVSREKKESFPLTVTSAQKNPTAFYLCACSGTGTTGELFFGEGSRLTVL.

This clonotype was picked up many times. The chain combines TRBV20-1 with TRBJ1-4; D possibly corresponds to TRBD1 (5 bases). This CDR3 region has 13 residues. CDR1 DFQATT and CDR2 SNEGSKA come from the germline V gene (reference sequence). V was pared by 3 bases and J by 7 bases, with 12 bases between. DNA of the CDR3: TGCAGTGCTAGTCTGGGGCTTGGTGAAAAACTGTTTTTT. This gives the protein CSASLGLGEKLFF.

The V gene is TRBV4-1, the J gene TRBJ2-2; no reliable D call. Trimming took off 0 bases at V and 0 bases at J, with 8 bases between the two ends. This CDR3 region has 16 residues. Germline values: CDR1 MGHRA, CDR2 YSYEKL. The CDR3 reads CASSQETAANTGELFF. In DNA, the CDR3 is TGCGCCAGCAGCCAAGAAACAGCCGCGAACACCGGGGAGCTGTTTTTT.

The sample holds many counts of this clonotype. CDR3 nucleotide sequence: TGTGCCAGCTCACCACCGCAAGTTGGGGAGACCCAGTACTTC. It codes for CASSPPQVGETQYF. This sequence joins TRBV18 and TRBJ2-5; D is unclear. From germline, CDR1 is KGHSH and CDR2 LQKENI. V was clipped by 0 bases and J by 5 bases, with 10 bases between them. CDR3 length: 14 residues.

The rearrangement uses TRBV4-2 and TRBJ2-5; 8 bases match TRBD2. Germline V CDR1 and CDR2: LGHNA, YNFKEQ. Unmatched junction bases numbered 12, after V lost 2 bases and J lost 4 bases. The CDR3 sequence is 17 residues long. Written as DNA, the CDR3 is TGTGCCAGCAGCCAACCCCGGGAGGGCCCTGGCCGAGAGACCCAGTACTTC. Translating it yields CASSQPREGPGRETQYF.

The gene calls are TRBV6-1 and TRBJ1-2, with D maybe TRBD1 (5 bases). CDR3 length: 14 amino acids. V lost 2 bases to trimming and J lost 4 bases, with 11 bases between them. Germline assignment: CDR1 MNHNS and CDR2 SASEGT. The CDR3 nucleotides read TGTGCCAGCAGTGAACGGGACGCTCCCTATGGCTACACCTTC. This encodes CASSERDAPYGYTF.

This clonotype showed up many times. The chain is built from TRBV20-1 and TRBJ1-6; D is possibly TRBD1 (5 bases). CDR1 is DFQATT and CDR2 is SNEGSKA in the germline V gene (reference sequence). V lost 6 bases and J lost 6, with 15 bases in between. The CDR3 runs to 14 residues. The CDR3 spells CSASVGAANSPLHF. CDR3 nucleotides: TGCAGTGCCTCAGTCGGGGCCGCTAATTCACCCCTCCACTTT.

In its sample, this clonotype was seen a few times. The rearrangement uses TRBV20-1 and TRBJ1-4; TRBD1 might be the D (6 bases). Germline V gene sequence: CDR1 DFQATT, CDR2 SNEGSKA (reference sequence). This CDR3 is 13 amino acids long. The CDR3 nucleotides are TGCAGCGTACTTAGGGGGGGGAATGAAAAACTGTTTTTT. Translated: CSVLRGGNEKLFF.

This clonotype was observed many times. The chain recombines TRBV7-2 with TRBJ2-7; possibly TRBD1 for D (5 bases). Trimming pared 5 bases from V and 1 base from J, leaving 15 bases between. There are 15 residues in the CDR3. Germline CDR1 SGHTA, CDR2 FQGNSA. CDR3 coding DNA: TGTGCCAGCAGCCCTTCGATCAGGGTTTCCTACGAGCAGTACTTC. This sequence encodes CASSPSIRVSYEQYF.

V and J are TRBV11-2 and TRBJ2-1; the match to TRBD2 covers 12 bases. V was clipped by 5 bases and J by 7 bases; unmatched bases: 9. CDR1 and CDR2 from the germline V gene are SGHAT and FQNNGV. This CDR3 is 16 amino acids long. CDR3 nucleotides: TGTGCCAGCAGCCGGGCTAGCGGGGGGGCTGGGAATGAGCAGTTCTTC. Its protein is CASSRASGGAGNEQFF.

V and J are TRBV4-1 and TRBJ1-2; D is undetermined. Between the trimmed V and J ends, which lost 1 base and 0 bases, there was a span of 12 bases. Per the germline V gene, CDR1 is MGHRA and CDR2 is YSYEKL. The CDR3 contains 16 residues. The CDR3 sequence: CASSQVGQDPNYGYTF. In nucleotides, the CDR3 is TGCGCCAGCAGCCAAGTAGGGCAGGACCCTAACTATGGCTACACCTTC.

This clonotype was observed many times. The chain has TRBV12-3 or TRBV12-4 and TRBJ1-6, with D possibly matching TRBD1 (6 bases). V lost 4 bases to trimming and J lost 6 bases, with 10 bases between them. This CDR3 has 14 amino acids. The CDR3 protein is CASSYREGNSPLHF. The CDR3 DNA follows: TGTGCCAGCAGTTACAGGGAGGGTAATTCACCCCTCCACTTT.

The chain joins TRBV20-1 to TRBJ1-5; D gene ambiguous. Germline-derived CDR1 and CDR2 are DFQATT and SNEGSKA (reference sequence). V dropped 3 bases and J dropped 16 bases, with 16 bases sitting between them. The CDR3 length is 11 residues. Written as DNA, the CDR3 is TGCAGTGCTAGGGCCCGGGCCCGGGAACATTTT. Translated: CSARARAREHF.

The rearrangement joins TRBV3-1 to TRBJ2-5; D is unclear. V shed 1 base and J shed 12 bases, with 12 bases lying between them. Per the germline V gene, CDR1 is LGHDT and CDR2 is YNNKEL (reference sequence). The length of the CDR3 is 12 residues. CDR3 DNA: TGTGCCAGCAGCCAAGCCGACCTGTCAGAGTACTTC. Protein product: CASSQADLSEYF.

The J gene is TRBJ2-5, the V gene TRBV5-5; 9 positions match TRBD1. The CDR3 loop spans 15 amino acids. Germline-derived CDR1 and CDR2 are SGHKS and YYEKEE (reference sequence). J was trimmed by 3 bases and V by 5 bases; bases with no gene match: 8. This CDR3 reads CASSRDRENKETQYF. Written as DNA, the CDR3 is TGTGCCAGCAGTAGGGACAGGGAGAATAAAGAGACCCAGTACTTC.

This clonotype was counted between two and nine times. The CDR3 is CAWSKGQGGTSYGYTF. The CDR3 DNA reads TGTGCCTGGAGTAAGGGGCAGGGAGGTACTAGCTATGGCTACACCTTC. V and J are TRBV30 and TRBJ1-2; D might be TRBD1 (5 bases). The V gene lost 2 bases and the J gene lost 4 bases, with 20 bases spanning the gap. The CDR3 contains 16 residues. Germline CDR1 and CDR2: GTSNPN and SVGIG (reference sequence).

At least ten counts were recorded for this clonotype. The rearrangement joins TRBV6-6 to TRBJ1-1; a possible D gene is TRBD1 (6 bases). The CDR3 sequence is 14 residues long. V lost 0 bases and J lost 3, with 8 bases in between. Germline CDR1 reads MNHNY; CDR2 reads SVGAGI (reference sequence). In DNA, the CDR3 is TGTGCCAGCAGTTACTCTGGGGGCGACACTGAAGCTTTCTTT. It encodes CASSYSGGDTEAFF.

This clonotype was observed a handful of times. The chain has TRBV29-1 and TRBJ2-7; tentatively, D is TRBD1 (6 bases). Per the germline V gene, CDR1 is SQVTM and CDR2 is ANQGSEA. Deletions cut 4 bases from V and 1 base from J, with 14 bases between. This CDR3 has 14 residues. The chain's CDR3 is CSVGAAGASYEQYF. Here the CDR3 DNA reads TGCAGCGTTGGGGCCGCAGGGGCGTCCTACGAGCAGTACTTC.